The following is a T cell receptor beta chain sequence with its context. Its antigen is still unknown. Regarding treatment: about 20 received Ad26.COV2.S at low or high dose, single or two shots; 5 received placebo; per-sample allocation not given. Following the first vaccine or placebo injection, samples were taken on day 63. Expressing Wuhan-strain SARS-CoV-2 spike, an Ad26 vector served as the vaccine. The data were produced by immunoSEQ multiplex PCR, yet TCRdb's version contains in-frame clones alone and is incomplete. The table has about 350,000 clones, 86% seen once. The data stem from a study of Ad26.COV2.S vaccination and SARS-CoV-2 variants. The overall study: In the study, Ad26.COV2.S was injected intramuscularly once, or twice 56 days apart.

General study findings and limits: From the TCR breadth and depth analyses, total T cell responses may have been underestimated.

This CDR3 spans 16 amino acids. Germline V gives CDR1 SGHTA, CDR2 FQGNSA. V lost 3 bases, J lost 2 bases, and 15 bases lay in between. This chain uses TRBV7-2 with TRBJ2-3, with D tentatively TRBD2 (6 bases). Sequences were derived from peripheral blood, sampled in a trial of Ad26.COV2.S vaccine versus placebo. The source of this sequence is a person aged 18-60 years who received the Ad26.COV2.S COVID-19 vaccine or a placebo. The CDR3 loop reads CASSLTSSGDTDTQYF. CDR3 nucleotides: TGTGCCAGCAGCTTGACCTCCTCGGGGGACACAGATACGCAGTATTTT.